The 6 T cell receptor beta chains below all came from one sample that was sequenced in a study of blood T cell repertoires in COVID-19. TCRdb's table, derived via immunoSEQ multiplex PCR, lists solely in-frame clones and lacks some. This table has approximately 150,000 clones, about nine tenths appearing once. Sequenced material: peripheral blood. Receptor source: a woman aged 50 to 65 with acute or convalescent COVID-19.

This chain joins TRBV20-1 and TRBJ1-2, with a weak D call TRBD1 (5 bases). The germline V and J ends were trimmed by 5 bases and 6 bases, with 10 bases remaining between them. CDR3 length equals 11 residues. Per the germline V gene, CDR1 is DFQATT and CDR2 is SNEGSKA (reference sequence). CDR3 nucleotide sequence: TGCAGTGCTGAACGACAGAATGGCTACACCTTC. Translation: CSAERQNGYTF.

The V call is TRBV29-1, the J call TRBJ1-2; D is perhaps TRBD1 (5 bases). V dropped 3 bases and J dropped 5 bases, with 10 bases sitting between them. The CDR3 runs to 12 residues. Germline V CDR1 and CDR2: SQVTM, ANQGSEA. CDR3 region: CSVEQTAYGYTF. The CDR3 DNA reads TGCAGCGTTGAGCAGACAGCGTATGGCTACACCTTC.

The V and J genes are TRBV27 and TRBJ1-5; TRBD1 might be the D (5 bases). The germline V gene has CDR1 MNHEY and CDR2 SMNVEV (reference sequence). V lost 3 bases and J lost 0, with 9 bases in between. The CDR3 spans 15 residues. CDR3 sequence (DNA): TGTGCCAGCAGTTTTGCCGGACATAGCAATCAGCCCCAGCATTTT. Translation: CASSFAGHSNQPQHF.

The chain joins TRBV19 to TRBJ1-3; the match to TRBD1 covers 9 bases. V trimming: 6 bases; J trimming: 6 bases; junction bases outside the gene matches: 9. The germline gives CDR1 LNHDA, CDR2 SQIVND (reference sequence). This CDR3 contains 15 residues. CDR3 protein: CASRPGTGRTNTIYF. The CDR3 DNA sequence: TGTGCCAGTAGGCCTGGGACAGGGAGGACAAACACCATATATTTT.

V and J are TRBV30 and TRBJ2-5; TRBD2 might be the D (6 bases). Germline V gene data show CDR1 as GTSNPN and CDR2 as SVGIG (reference sequence). V gave up 0 bases and J gave up 3 bases, with 14 bases separating them. CDR3 length equals 15 residues. CDR3 DNA: TGTGCCTGGAGTGTAGGGGACTCCGACGAAGAGACCCAGTACTTC. Translating gives CAWSVGDSDEETQYF.

This chain links TRBV2 with TRBJ1-4, with 8 bases fitting TRBD1. Per germline, CDR1 SNHLY and CDR2 FYNNEI. V lost 2 bases to trimming and J lost 8 bases; unmatched junction nucleotides: 7. CDR3 length: 15 residues. This CDR3 reads CASSEMQGAGEKLFF. DNA of the CDR3: TGTGCCAGCAGTGAAATGCAGGGGGCAGGGGAAAAACTGTTTTTT.